This T cell receptor beta chain was found in a study of shared clonotypes between healthy human individuals. J lost 4 bases, V lost 4 bases, and 9 bases had no gene match. Germline values: CDR1 SGHKS, CDR2 YYEKEE (reference sequence). The CDR3 is made up of 15 amino acids. Using immunoSEQ multiplex PCR, the repertoire was profiled, and TCRdb retains in-frame clones only, with some absent. The table has over a million clones, around 78% seen once. V usage is TRBV5-5 and J usage is TRBJ2-7; 9 bases are a match to TRBD1. The TCR originated in a young man in good health. Some clones in this sample may be carry-over from other donors' samples. The sequencing sample was made of memory CD4+ T cells from PBMCs. The subset here: CD45RA-negative fraction. The CDR3 DNA reads TGTGCCAGCAGCCGAACTGGGACAGGGTCGTACGAGCAGTACTTC. Protein: CASSRTGTGSYEQYF. The whole variable domain, remainder taken from reference TRBV5-5 and TRBJ2-7, is DAGVTQSPTHLIKTRGQQVTLRCSPISGHKSVSWYQQVLGQGPQFIFQYYEKEERGRGNFPDRFSARQFPNYSSELNVNALLLGDSALYLCASSRTGTGSYEQYFGPGTRLTVT.